The rows below give T cell receptor beta chains drawn from one sample of a study of T cells in Graves' hyperthyroidism and ophthalmopathy. TCRdb itself ran the multiplex PCR reads through MiXCR, one entry per CDR3 protein. The data hold roughly 30,000 distinct CDR3 sequences, with roughly 46% observed a single time. The sample was blood. Every receptor here comes from a woman aged 25 to 45 with Graves' hyperthyroidism. CDR3s include the opening cysteine and the closing phenylalanine or tryptophan. The order of the fields is clone size, J gene, D gene, V gene, CDR3 protein, CDR3 DNA. The D gene is left open where the match is weak. Clone size is shown for a subset of rows, as once, few, many or a class of expanded clone.

NA,TRBJ2-7,NA,TRBV4-1,CASSSLDCEQYF,TGCGCCAGCAGCTCACTAGATTGCGAGCAGTACTTC
many,TRBJ2-5,TRBD2,TRBV5-8,CASRLRGERETQYF,TGTGCCAGCAGGCTCCGGGGGGAACGAGAGACCCAGTACTTC
NA,TRBJ1-5,TRBD1,TRBV5-1,CASSFRQGYEQPQHF,TGCGCCAGCAGCTTTAGACAGGGCTACGAGCAGCCCCAGCATTTT
NA,TRBJ1-1,NA,TRBV7-3,CASSLREVGGESFF,TGTGCCAGCAGCTTAAGGGAGGTCGGGGGCGAATCTTTCTTT
NA,TRBJ2-1,TRBD2,TRBV7-8,CASSLGLAGANSYNEQFF,TGTGCCAGCAGCCTGGGGCTAGCGGGAGCGAACTCCTACAATGAGCAGTTCTTC
NA,TRBJ1-2,NA,TRBV7-3,CASSLREVGYGYTF,TGTGCCAGCAGCTTAAGGGAGGTCGGATACGGCTACACCTTC
NA,TRBJ2-5,TRBD2,TRBV6-5,CASGPGLQYF,TGTGCCAGCGGACCGGGACTACAGTACTTC
NA,TRBJ2-1,TRBD1,TRBV5-1,CASSLSRTGVYQQFF,TGCGCCAGCAGCTTGTCCCGGACAGGGGTATATCAGCAGTTCTTC
many,TRBJ2-1,NA,TRBV3-1,CASSQAEGKEFF,TGTGCCAGCAGCCAAGCGGAGGGGAAGGAGTTCTTC
many,TRBJ1-5,TRBD1,TRBV7-9,CASSRWTGGNSNQPQHF,TGTGCCAGCAGCAGATGGACAGGAGGGAATAGCAATCAGCCCCAGCATTTT
NA,TRBJ1-5,NA,TRBV4-1,CASSQLQAQHF,TGCGCCAGCAGCCAATTGCAGGCCCAGCATTTT
medium-sized,TRBJ1-1,TRBD1,TRBV7-3,CASGTGGPAFF,TGTGCCAGCGGGACAGGGGGACCGGCTTTCTTT
NA,TRBJ2-1,TRBD2,TRBV19,CATSGTSGRNEQFF,TGTGCCACCTCCGGGACTAGCGGGAGAAATGAGCAGTTCTTC
medium-sized,TRBJ1-2,NA,TRBV29-1,CSVESWGIGGYTF,TGCAGCGTTGAATCTTGGGGGATTGGTGGCTACACCTTC
NA,TRBJ2-2,NA,TRBV29-1,CSAYWVGRQNTGELFF,TGCAGCGCCTATTGGGTAGGCAGGCAAAACACCGGGGAGCTGTTTTTT
many,TRBJ2-3,NA,TRBV5-6,CASSIGGDPTDTQYF,TGTGCCAGCAGCATTGGGGGTGACCCCACAGATACGCAGTATTTT
many,TRBJ1-1,TRBD1,TRBV7-2,CASSPRDRGLAEAFF,TGTGCCAGCAGCCCCCGGGACAGGGGGCTCGCTGAAGCTTTCTTT
many,TRBJ2-5,NA,TRBV20-1,CSARGSRTDIQETQYF,TGCAGTGCTAGAGGATCTAGGACAGACATCCAAGAGACCCAGTACTTC
many,TRBJ1-2,NA,TRBV5-1,CASNEAGESYYGYTF,TGCGCCAGCAACGAGGCAGGGGAGTCATACTATGGCTACACCTTC
NA,TRBJ2-5,NA,TRBV7-9,CASSFVVGGETQYF,TGTGCCAGCAGCTTCGTGGTGGGCGGAGAGACCCAGTACTTC
many,TRBJ1-2,NA,TRBV20-1,CSARAQQGFGSYGYTF,TGCAGTGCTAGGGCCCAACAGGGTTTCGGCAGCTATGGCTACACCTTC
NA,TRBJ2-1,TRBD2,TRBV20-1,CSAIFIAGGKGSYNGQFF,TGCAGTGCAATATTTATAGCGGGAGGGAAAGGGTCCTACAATGGGCAGTTCTTC
once,TRBJ2-3,TRBD1,TRBV9,CASSVGDRVADTQYF,TGTGCCAGCAGCGTAGGGGACAGGGTTGCAGATACGCAGTATTTT
NA,TRBJ1-1,NA,TRBV5-6,CASSVQGRDTEAFF,TGTGCCAGCAGCGTACAGGGTAGAGACACTGAAGCTTTCTTT
few,TRBJ2-3,NA,TRBV15,CATSRDIGITDTQYF,TGTGCCACCAGCAGAGATATCGGAATCACAGATACGCAGTATTTT
NA,TRBJ1-4,NA,TRBV20-1,CGAERLGANEKLFF,TGCGGTGCAGAGAGGCTGGGGGCTAATGAAAAACTGTTTTTT
NA,TRBJ1-1,NA,TRBV11-2,CASSSHGQNTEAFF,TGTGCCAGCAGCTCGCATGGCCAGAACACTGAAGCTTTCTTT
NA,TRBJ2-5,TRBD1,TRBV10-3,CAISAMQDRGETQYF,TGTGCCATCAGTGCCATGCAGGACAGGGGTGAGACCCAGTACTTC
NA,TRBJ1-3,NA,TRBV30,CAWNTGNSGNTIYF,TGTGCCTGGAACACAGGGAACTCTGGAAACACCATATATTTT
NA,TRBJ2-3,TRBD2,TRBV10-3,CAISTSGSRADTQYF,TGTGCCATCAGTACTAGCGGGAGTAGAGCAGATACGCAGTATTTT
many,TRBJ1-1,NA,TRBV5-8,CASSLAPNTEAFF,TGTGCCAGCAGCTTGGCCCCGAACACTGAAGCTTTCTTT
NA,TRBJ1-2,TRBD1,TRBV24-1,CATSAQDRGEYGYTF,TGTGCCACCAGTGCCCAAGACAGGGGAGAGTATGGCTACACCTTC
many,TRBJ2-3,NA,TRBV12-3/TRBV12-4,CASSPLGVALPSSTDTQYF,TGTGCCAGCAGCCCCTTGGGCGTGGCCTTACCTTCTAGCACAGATACGCAGTATTTT
many,TRBJ1-1,NA,TRBV25-1,CASSGQQGNTEAFF,TGTGCCAGCAGTGGACAACAGGGAAACACTGAAGCTTTCTTT
NA,TRBJ2-6,NA,TRBV7-9,CTSSQDVSSGANVLTF,TGCACCAGCAGCCAAGACGTAAGCTCTGGGGCCAACGTCCTGACTTTC
medium-sized,TRBJ2-2,NA,TRBV25-1,CASSELDTGELFF,TGTGCCAGCAGTGAACTCGACACCGGGGAGCTGTTTTTT
NA,TRBJ2-5,TRBD2,TRBV7-8,CASSLTSGRAETQYF,TGTGCCAGCAGCTTGACTAGCGGGAGGGCAGAGACCCAGTACTTC
medium-sized,TRBJ2-7,TRBD1,TRBV2,CASSQNRGPYEQYF,TGTGCCAGCAGTCAAAACAGGGGGCCATACGAGCAGTACTTC
NA,TRBJ2-4,NA,TRBV10-1,CAPHLTLLYCYPYF,TGCGCCCCGCACCTAACCCTGCTTTACTGCTATCCGTACTTC
many,TRBJ2-7,NA,TRBV5-1,CASSWGRARSYEQYF,TGCGCCAGCAGTTGGGGACGGGCACGCTCCTACGAGCAGTACTTC
NA,TRBJ2-5,NA,TRBV5-1,CASTMGRPQETQYF,TGCGCCAGCACCATGGGACGGCCGCAAGAGACCCAGTACTTC
few,TRBJ2-7,NA,TRBV29-1,CSVTRGSEQYF,TGCAGCGTCACGAGGGGGAGCGAGCAGTACTTC